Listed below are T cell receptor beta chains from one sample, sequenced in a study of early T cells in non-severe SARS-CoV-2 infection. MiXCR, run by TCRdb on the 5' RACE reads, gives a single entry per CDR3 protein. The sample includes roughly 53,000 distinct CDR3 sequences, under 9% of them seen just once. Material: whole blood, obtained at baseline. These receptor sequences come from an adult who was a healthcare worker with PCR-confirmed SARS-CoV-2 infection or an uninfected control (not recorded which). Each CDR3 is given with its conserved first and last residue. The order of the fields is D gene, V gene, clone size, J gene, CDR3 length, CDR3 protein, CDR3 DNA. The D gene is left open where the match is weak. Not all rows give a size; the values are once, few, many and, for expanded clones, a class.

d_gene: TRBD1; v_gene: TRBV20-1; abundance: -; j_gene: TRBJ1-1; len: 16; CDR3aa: CSARDHREGANTEAFF; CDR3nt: TGCAGTGCTAGAGATCATCGGGAGGGGGCGAACACTGAAGCTTTCTTT
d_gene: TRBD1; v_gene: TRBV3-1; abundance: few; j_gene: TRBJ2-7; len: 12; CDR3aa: CASSQSGTAKYF; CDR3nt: TGTGCCAGCAGCCAATCCGGGACAGCGAAGTACTTC
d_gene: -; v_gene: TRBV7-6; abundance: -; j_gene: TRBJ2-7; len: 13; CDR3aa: CASSLAGPDEQYF; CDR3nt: TGTGCCAGCAGCTTGGCAGGGCCCGACGAGCAGTACTTC
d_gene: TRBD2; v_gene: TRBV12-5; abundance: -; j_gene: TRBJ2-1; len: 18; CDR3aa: CASGSGVQREAPYNEQFF; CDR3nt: TGTGCTAGTGGTTCCGGAGTCCAGCGGGAGGCCCCCTACAATGAGCAGTTCTTC
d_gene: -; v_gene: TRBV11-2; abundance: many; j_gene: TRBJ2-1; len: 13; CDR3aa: CASSLGQNNEQFF; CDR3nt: TGTGCCAGCAGCTTAGGACAGAACAATGAGCAGTTCTTC
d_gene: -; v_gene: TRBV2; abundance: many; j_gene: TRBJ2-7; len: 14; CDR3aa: CASSVGRDSYEQYF; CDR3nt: TGTGCCAGCAGTGTGGGGCGGGACTCCTACGAGCAGTACTTC
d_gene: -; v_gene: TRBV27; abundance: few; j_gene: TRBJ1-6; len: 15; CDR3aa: CASRITGGDNSPLHF; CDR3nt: TGTGCCAGCAGAATCACGGGGGGGGATAATTCACCCCTCCACTTT
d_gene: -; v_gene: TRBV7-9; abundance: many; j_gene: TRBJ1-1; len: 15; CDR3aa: CASSPRPGPGTEAFF; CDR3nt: TGTGCCAGCAGCCCTAGGCCAGGGCCGGGCACTGAAGCTTTCTTT
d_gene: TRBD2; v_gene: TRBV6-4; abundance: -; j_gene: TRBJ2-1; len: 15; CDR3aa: CASSGLAGAGNEQFF; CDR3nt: TGTGCCAGCAGTGGGCTAGCGGGAGCCGGCAATGAGCAGTTCTTC
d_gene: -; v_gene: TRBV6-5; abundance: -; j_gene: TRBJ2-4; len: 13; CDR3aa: CASQSLSQNIQYF; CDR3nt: TGTGCCAGCCAATCTCTATCACAAAACATTCAGTACTTC
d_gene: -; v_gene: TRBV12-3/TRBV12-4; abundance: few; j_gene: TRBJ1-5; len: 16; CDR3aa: CASSSPPLGFNQPQHF; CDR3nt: TGTGCCAGCAGTTCCCCACCTCTGGGTTTCAATCAGCCCCAGCATTTT
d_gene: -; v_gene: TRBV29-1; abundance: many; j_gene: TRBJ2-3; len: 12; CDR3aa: CSVEGLTDTQYF; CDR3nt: TGCAGCGTTGAAGGGCTTACAGATACGCAGTATTTT
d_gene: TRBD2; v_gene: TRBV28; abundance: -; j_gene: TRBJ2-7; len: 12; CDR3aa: CASVGLAGVQYF; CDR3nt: TGTGCCAGCGTGGGACTAGCGGGAGTGCAGTACTTC
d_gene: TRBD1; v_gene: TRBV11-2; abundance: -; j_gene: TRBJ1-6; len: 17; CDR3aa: CASSWDLPGQGSSPLHF; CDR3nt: TGTGCCAGCAGCTGGGATCTCCCGGGACAGGGTTCTTCACCCCTCCACTTT
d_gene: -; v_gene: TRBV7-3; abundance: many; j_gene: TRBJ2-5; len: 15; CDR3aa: CASSLTTLAQETQYF; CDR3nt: TGTGCCAGCAGCTTAACTACGTTGGCCCAAGAGACCCAGTACTTC
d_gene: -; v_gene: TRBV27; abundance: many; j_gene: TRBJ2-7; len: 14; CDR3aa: CASGPRTGKYEQYF; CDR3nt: TGTGCCAGCGGCCCCAGAACAGGAAAGTACGAGCAGTACTTC
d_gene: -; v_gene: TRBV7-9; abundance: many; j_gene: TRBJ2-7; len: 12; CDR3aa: CASSTESYEQYF; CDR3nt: TGTGCCAGCAGCACGGAGTCCTACGAGCAGTACTTC
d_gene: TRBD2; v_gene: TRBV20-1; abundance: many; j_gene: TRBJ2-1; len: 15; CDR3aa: CSARDLAGLYNEQFF; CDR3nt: TGCAGTGCTAGAGATCTAGCGGGTCTCTACAATGAGCAGTTCTTC
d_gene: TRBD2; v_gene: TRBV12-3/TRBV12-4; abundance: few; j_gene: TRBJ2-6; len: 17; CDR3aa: CASSLTSGGSGANVLTF; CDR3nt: TGTGCCAGCAGTTTGACTAGCGGGGGCTCTGGGGCCAACGTCCTGACTTTC
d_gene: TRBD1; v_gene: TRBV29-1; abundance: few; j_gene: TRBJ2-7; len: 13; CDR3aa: CSVMTGGRDEQYF; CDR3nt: TGCAGCGTAATGACAGGGGGGAGAGACGAGCAGTACTTC
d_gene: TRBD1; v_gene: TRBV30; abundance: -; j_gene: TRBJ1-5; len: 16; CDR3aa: CAWSARGGFSNQPQHF; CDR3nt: TGTGCCTGGAGTGCCAGAGGGGGCTTTAGCAATCAGCCCCAGCATTTT
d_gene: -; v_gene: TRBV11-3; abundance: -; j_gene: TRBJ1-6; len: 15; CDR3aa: CASSPLAGRNSPLHF; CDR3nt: TGTGCCAGCAGCCCCCTTGCGGGGCGGAATTCACCCCTCCACTTT
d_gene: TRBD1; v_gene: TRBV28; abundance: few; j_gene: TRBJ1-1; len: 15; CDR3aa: CASTSPGQGNTEAFF; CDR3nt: TGTGCCAGCACTTCCCCAGGACAGGGCAACACTGAAGCTTTCTTT
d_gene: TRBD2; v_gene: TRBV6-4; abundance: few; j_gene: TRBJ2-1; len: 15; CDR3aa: CASSVAGDPYNEQFF; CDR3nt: TGTGCCAGCAGTGTAGCGGGGGACCCCTACAATGAGCAGTTCTTC
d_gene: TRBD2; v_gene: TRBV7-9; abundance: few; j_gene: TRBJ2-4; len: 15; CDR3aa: CASSPGGLALNIQYF; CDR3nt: TGTGCCAGCAGCCCGGGGGGACTAGCTCTAAACATTCAGTACTTC
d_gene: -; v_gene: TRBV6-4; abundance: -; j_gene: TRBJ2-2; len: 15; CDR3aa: CASSEGSSYTGELFF; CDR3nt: TGTGCCAGCAGTGAAGGGTCCAGTTACACCGGGGAGCTGTTTTTT
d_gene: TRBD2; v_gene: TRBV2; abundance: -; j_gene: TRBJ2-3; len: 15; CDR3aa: CASSVGTSGGDTQYF; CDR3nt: TGTGCCAGCAGTGTCGGGACTAGCGGGGGAGATACGCAGTATTTT
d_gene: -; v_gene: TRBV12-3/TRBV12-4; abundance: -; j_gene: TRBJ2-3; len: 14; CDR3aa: CASSFPGLTDTQYF; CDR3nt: TGTGCCAGCAGTTTCCCCGGACTGACAGATACGCAGTATTTT
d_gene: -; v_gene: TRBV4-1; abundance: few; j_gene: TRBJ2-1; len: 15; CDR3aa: CASSPGPSSYNEQFF; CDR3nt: TGCGCCAGCAGCCCAGGACCGAGCTCCTACAATGAGCAGTTCTTC
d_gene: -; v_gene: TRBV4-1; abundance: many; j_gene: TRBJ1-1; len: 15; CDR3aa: CASSQDRARGGKAFF; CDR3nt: TGCGCCAGCAGCCAAGATAGGGCGCGCGGAGGGAAAGCTTTCTTT
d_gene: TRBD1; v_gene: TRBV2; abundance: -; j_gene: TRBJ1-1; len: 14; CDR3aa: CASRTGTSNTEAFF; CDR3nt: TGTGCCAGCAGGACAGGGACCTCGAACACTGAAGCTTTCTTT
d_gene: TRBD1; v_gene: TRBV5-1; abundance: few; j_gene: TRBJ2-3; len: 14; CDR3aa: CASSLGTGTDTQYF; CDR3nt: TGCGCCAGCAGCCTCGGGACAGGGACAGATACGCAGTATTTT
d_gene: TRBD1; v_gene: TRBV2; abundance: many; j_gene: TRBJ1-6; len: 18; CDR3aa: CASSAGTGGARENSPLHF; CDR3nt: TGTGCCAGCAGTGCCGGGACAGGGGGCGCCAGGGAAAATTCACCCCTCCACTTT
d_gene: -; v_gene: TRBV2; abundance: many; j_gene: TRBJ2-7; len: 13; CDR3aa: CASMRDTSYEQYF; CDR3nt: TGTGCCAGCATGAGGGACACCTCCTACGAGCAGTACTTC
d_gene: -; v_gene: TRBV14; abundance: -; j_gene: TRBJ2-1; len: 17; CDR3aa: CASSREQGFDSYNEQFF; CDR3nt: TGTGCCAGCAGCCGAGAACAAGGATTCGACTCCTACAATGAGCAGTTCTTC
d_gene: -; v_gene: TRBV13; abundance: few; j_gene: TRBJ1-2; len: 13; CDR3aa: CASSYGQPYGYTF; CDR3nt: TGTGCCAGCAGCTATGGACAGCCCTATGGCTACACCTTC
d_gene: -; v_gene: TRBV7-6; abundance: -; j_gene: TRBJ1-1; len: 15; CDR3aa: CASSSTLGGNTEAFF; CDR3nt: TGTGCCAGCAGCTCGACCTTGGGAGGGAACACTGAAGCTTTCTTT
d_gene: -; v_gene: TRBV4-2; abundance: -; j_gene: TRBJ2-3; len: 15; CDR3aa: CASSQRWGGPNTQYF; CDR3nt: TGTGCCAGCAGCCAACGGTGGGGGGGCCCGAATACGCAGTATTTT
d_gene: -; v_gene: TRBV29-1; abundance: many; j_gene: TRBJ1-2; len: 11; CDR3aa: CSGYRADGYTF; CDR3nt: TGCAGCGGGTACAGGGCTGATGGCTACACCTTC
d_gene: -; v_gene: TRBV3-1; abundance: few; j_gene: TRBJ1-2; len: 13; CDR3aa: CASSDGGPYGYTF; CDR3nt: TGTGCCAGCAGCGACGGGGGCCCCTATGGCTACACCTTC
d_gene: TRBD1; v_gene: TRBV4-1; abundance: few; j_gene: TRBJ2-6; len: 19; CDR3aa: CASSHGADRALSGANVLTF; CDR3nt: TGCGCCAGCAGCCATGGGGCGGACAGGGCTCTCTCTGGGGCCAACGTCCTGACTTTC
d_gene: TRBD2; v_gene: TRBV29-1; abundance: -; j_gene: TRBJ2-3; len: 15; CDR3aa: CSVEGLAGHTDTQYF; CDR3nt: TGCAGCGTTGAAGGGCTAGCGGGGCACACAGATACGCAGTATTTT
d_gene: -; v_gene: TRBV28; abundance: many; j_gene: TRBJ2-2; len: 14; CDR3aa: CASSGQMNTGELFF; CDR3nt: TGTGCCAGCAGTGGACAGATGAACACCGGGGAGCTGTTTTTT
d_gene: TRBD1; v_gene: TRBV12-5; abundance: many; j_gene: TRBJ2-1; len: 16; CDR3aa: CASGHGTQGAGDEQFF; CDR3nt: TGTGCTAGTGGTCACGGGACACAGGGGGCGGGCGATGAGCAGTTCTTC
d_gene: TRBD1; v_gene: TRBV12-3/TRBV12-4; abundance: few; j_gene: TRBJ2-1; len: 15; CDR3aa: CASSHVGQVPNEQFF; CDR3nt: TGTGCCAGCAGCCACGTCGGACAGGTCCCCAATGAGCAGTTCTTC
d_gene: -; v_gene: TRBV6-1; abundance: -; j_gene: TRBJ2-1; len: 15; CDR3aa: CASSEDESSYNEQFF; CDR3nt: TGTGCCAGCAGTGAAGATGAGAGCTCCTACAATGAGCAGTTCTTC
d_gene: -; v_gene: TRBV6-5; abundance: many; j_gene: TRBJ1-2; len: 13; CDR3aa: CASSPQGNYGYTF; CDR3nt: TGTGCCAGCAGTCCTCAGGGCAACTATGGCTACACCTTC